Detailed here is one TCR beta chain. Its target is not known. The CDR3 sequence is 12 residues long. Germline assignment: CDR1 SGHRS and CDR2 YFSETQ. Trimming removed 7 bases at V and 1 base at J, with 8 bases between. The assay was immunoSEQ multiplex PCR, and TCRdb's table has in-frame clones only and misses some. The sample comprises about 190,000 clones, roughly 83% of which are singletons, and about 1.6% rests with the top ten. The sample is drawn from a study of cytomegalovirus exposure and HLA in healthy donors. Study observations and caveats: Most TCR sequences were seen very rarely across donors, but some public TCRs occurred in many. Specificity of a few CMV-associated chains for CMV antigens was verified in vitro.

The sample was PBMCs. The chain uses TRBV5-1 and TRBJ1-1; D is undetermined. This TCR was sampled from a woman aged 18 to 35 in good health and CMV-seronegative. In nucleotides, the CDR3 is TGCGCCAGCGCTCTCGGGAACACTGAAGCTTTCTTT. Protein product: CASALGNTEAFF.